Following are 24 T cell receptor beta chains from one sample sequenced in a study of OX40 agonist ivuxolimab in advanced cancers. The data were produced by immunoSEQ multiplex PCR, yet TCRdb's version contains in-frame clones alone and is incomplete. The table lists about 33,000 clones, around nine tenths of them singletons, with roughly 0.92% in the top ten. The material sequenced was CD4+ or CD8+ T cells sorted from blood, taken in a trial of the OX40 agonist ivuxolimab. The receptors come from an adult with an advanced solid tumor such as melanoma, head and neck, liver or kidney cancer.

This chain links TRBV30 with TRBJ2-7, with D perhaps matching TRBD2 (7 bases). The CDR3 runs to 16 residues. The germline gives CDR1 GTSNPN, CDR2 SVGIG (reference sequence). V lost 0 bases to trimming and J lost 2 bases, with 17 bases between them. The CDR3 loop is CAWSVGGGTRAYEQYF. The CDR3 nucleotides read TGTGCCTGGAGTGTAGGGGGGGGGACGCGGGCCTACGAGCAGTACTTC.

The table lists this clone with a count of one. The J gene is TRBJ2-5, the V gene TRBV7-9, with TRBD2 matching over 12 bases. The V gene's germline CDR1 is SEHNR and CDR2 FQNEAQ (reference sequence). This CDR3 region has 15 residues. J lost 7 bases, V lost 5 bases, and 8 bases had no gene match. For the CDR3, the DNA is TGTGCCAGCAGCCTACTGTCGACTAGCGGGGGGACCCAGTACTTC. It yields the protein CASSLLSTSGGTQYF.

The rearrangement uses TRBV6-5 and TRBJ1-2; no clear D. This CDR3 contains 15 residues. Trimming shortened V by 6 bases and J by 4 bases, and 18 bases separated the two germline ends. Germline V lookup: CDR1 MNHEY, CDR2 SVGAGI. The CDR3 DNA sequence: TGTGCCAGCAGCACCGCTCGGCGGGGAGCCTATGGCTACACCTTC. It specifies CASSTARRGAYGYTF.

V usage is TRBV6-1 and J usage is TRBJ1-5; TRBD1 is a possible D gene (6 bases). Between the trimmed V and J ends, which lost 8 bases and 1 base, there was a span of 15 bases. This CDR3 contains 15 residues. The germline V gene encodes CDR1 MNHNS and CDR2 SASEGT. The chain's CDR3 is CASGQGNRSNQPQHF. In DNA form, the CDR3 reads TGTGCCAGCGGGCAGGGGAATAGGAGCAATCAGCCCCAGCATTTT.

The chain couples TRBV5-1 to TRBJ2-1; the match to TRBD2 covers 8 bases. Trimming at V came to 0 bases and at J to 4 bases, leaving 3 bases not matched to a gene. Germline V CDR1 and CDR2: SGHRS, YFSETQ. The CDR3 totals 15 residues. CDR3 region: CASSLARGGYNEQFF. The CDR3 nucleotides are TGCGCCAGCAGCTTGGCTCGCGGGGGGTACAATGAGCAGTTCTTC.

V gene TRBV19 combines with J gene TRBJ1-5; D might be TRBD1 (6 bases). Looked up from germline, CDR1 is LNHDA and CDR2 is SQIVND (reference sequence). The CDR3 spans 14 residues. Trimming took off 5 bases at V and 9 bases at J, with 17 bases between the two ends. In DNA, the CDR3 is TGTGCCAGTAGTTCGGGACACCACACAGGGCCCCAGCATTTT. Translated, it gives CASSSGHHTGPQHF.

The chain uses TRBV6-6 and TRBJ1-3; maybe TRBD1 (6 bases). Germline V gene sequence: CDR1 MNHNY, CDR2 SVGAGI (reference sequence). This CDR3 spans 13 amino acids. V lost 6 bases and J lost 8, with 14 bases in between. CDR3 sequence: CASRRDTQDTIYF. The CDR3 DNA sequence: TGTGCCAGCAGGCGGGACACCCAGGACACCATATATTTT.

This sequence joins TRBV14 and TRBJ1-1; perhaps TRBD1 as D (5 bases). The V end lost 4 bases, the J end lost 10 bases, and 16 bases lay between the germline ends. Germline values: CDR1 SGHDN, CDR2 FVKESK. The CDR3 sequence is 13 residues long. CDR3 in amino acids: CASSPGGSLGAFF. CDR3 bases: TGTGCCAGCAGCCCCGGGGGGAGCCTCGGAGCTTTCTTT.

The J gene is TRBJ1-2, the V gene TRBV7-9; possible D gene TRBD1, 6 bases. This CDR3 contains 12 residues. The germline V and J ends were trimmed by 10 bases and 3 bases, with 12 bases remaining between them. Germline CDR1 is SEHNR and CDR2 is FQNEAQ (reference sequence). This chain's CDR3 is CAISGGDYGYTF. Written as DNA, the CDR3 is TGTGCCATCTCGGGGGGCGACTATGGCTACACCTTC.

CDR3 loop: CASSPLGNYQETQYF. The DNA for the CDR3 is TGTGCCAGCAGCCCGTTAGGGAATTACCAAGAGACCCAGTACTTC. The chain combines TRBV5-8 with TRBJ2-5; D uncertain. This CDR3 is 15 amino acids long. Germline CDR1 and CDR2: SGHTS and YDEGEE. The V end was cut by 4 bases, the J end by 0 bases, with 13 bases between. Combining the CDR3 with reference TRBV5-8 and TRBJ2-5 gives the whole variable domain EAGVTQSPTHLIKTRGQQATLRCSPISGHTSVYWYQQALGLGLQFLLWYDEGEERNRGNFPPRFSGRQFPNYSSELNVNALELEDSALYLCASSPLGNYQETQYFGPGTRLLVL.

V is TRBV4-1 and J is TRBJ2-4; D not resolved. The germline gives CDR1 MGHRA, CDR2 YSYEKL. Trimming cost V 4 bases and J 4 bases, with 11 bases left between them. The CDR3 is 14 residues long. CDR3 sequence reads: CASSPALVKNIQYF. The CDR3 DNA reads as TGCGCCAGCAGCCCCGCCCTTGTTAAAAACATTCAGTACTTC.

V and J are TRBV5-1 and TRBJ1-1, with D perhaps TRBD1 (5 bases). V lost 3 bases, J lost 2 bases, and 11 bases lay in between. The germline V gene encodes CDR1 SGHRS and CDR2 YFSETQ. This CDR3 contains 14 residues. Written as DNA, the CDR3 is TGCGCCAGCAGCTACGGGACGGAAAACACTGAAGCTTTCTTT. As protein: CASSYGTENTEAFF.

CDR3 DNA: TGTGCCAGCAGCGCATACAGGGAGTCCTACAATGAGCAGTTCTTC. Amino acids: CASSAYRESYNEQFF. V and J are TRBV9 and TRBJ2-1, with D possibly being TRBD1 (6 bases). Germline loops: CDR1 SGDLS, CDR2 YYNGEE. There are 15 residues in the CDR3. V shed 3 bases and J shed 1 base, with 11 bases lying between them.

This chain uses TRBV11-3 with TRBJ2-2, with D tentatively TRBD1 (5 bases). The CDR3 covers 15 residues. V lost 5 bases, J lost 2 bases, and 12 bases lay in between. Germline CDR1 SGHNT, CDR2 YENEEA. The CDR3 sequence: CASSPRGSNTGELFF. CDR3 sequence (DNA): TGTGCCAGCAGCCCAAGGGGCTCTAACACCGGGGAGCTGTTTTTT.

The rearrangement uses TRBV30 and TRBJ2-3; no reliable D call. CDR1 GTSNPN and CDR2 SVGIG come from the germline V gene (reference sequence). V lost 3 bases and J 3 bases, leaving 13 bases between the germline ends. The CDR3 runs 14 residues. This CDR3 is CAWSVGIGTDTQYF. The CDR3 DNA is TGTGCCTGGAGCGTGGGAATAGGGACAGATACGCAGTATTTT.

This chain joins TRBV11-1 and TRBJ2-5, with 8 bases aligning to TRBD1. This CDR3 is 14 amino acids long. Looked up from germline, CDR1 is SGHAT and CDR2 is FQDESV (reference sequence). Trimming removed 4 bases from V and 4 bases from J; junction bases left unmatched: 5. The CDR3 loop reads CASSSDRGLETQYF. CDR3 bases: TGTGCCAGCAGCTCCGACAGGGGATTAGAGACCCAGTACTTC.

The chain couples TRBV9 to TRBJ2-1; 14 bases are shared with TRBD2. V trimming: 4 bases; J trimming: 8 bases; junction bases outside the gene matches: 8. Per germline, CDR1 SGDLS and CDR2 YYNGEE. There are 16 residues in the CDR3. CDR3 in DNA: TGTGCCAGCAGCCAATCCGGGACTAGCGGGAGTTATGAGCAGTTCTTC. This encodes CASSQSGTSGSYEQFF.

The J gene is TRBJ1-2, the V gene TRBV6-1; D is unresolved. This CDR3 is 15 amino acids long. Germline V lookup: CDR1 MNHNS, CDR2 SASEGT. With 2 bases removed from V and 2 bases from J, the gap between germline ends came to 12 bases. The CDR3 DNA reads as TGTGCCAGCAGTGAAATAGGGATGGAAAACTATGGCTACACCTTC. It encodes CASSEIGMENYGYTF.

The chain combines TRBV9 with TRBJ1-1, with D hard to call. The V end lost 4 bases, the J end lost 1 base, and 5 bases lay between the germline ends. This CDR3 is built from 12 residues. Germline V gives CDR1 SGDLS, CDR2 YYNGEE. The CDR3 loop is CASSIKNTEAFF. The CDR3 DNA is TGTGCCAGCAGCATTAAGAACACTGAAGCTTTCTTT.

The CDR3 sequence is CASSPDRARTEAFF. The CDR3 DNA follows: TGTGCCAGTAGCCCCGACAGGGCACGCACTGAAGCTTTCTTT. The chain recombines TRBV19 with TRBJ1-1; the match to TRBD1 covers 7 bases. J gave up 4 bases and V 6 bases, and 8 bases lay outside the gene matches. CDR3 length equals 14 residues. Germline values: CDR1 LNHDA, CDR2 SQIVND (reference sequence).

The CDR3: CSVGQGATDTQYF. CDR3 DNA sequence: TGCAGCGTTGGTCAGGGGGCGACAGATACGCAGTATTTT. V and J are TRBV29-1 and TRBJ2-3; 8 bases map to TRBD1. The J segment lost 3 bases and the V segment lost 4 bases, leaving 3 bases of the junction unmatched. The germline V gene encodes CDR1 SQVTM and CDR2 ANQGSEA. CDR3 length: 13 amino acids.

The rearrangement joins TRBV7-2 to TRBJ2-7; 7 bases are a match to TRBD1. Germline values: CDR1 SGHTA, CDR2 FQGNSA. The junction had 10 bases not matched to a gene; V was cut back by 2 bases and J by 6 bases. The length of the CDR3 is 15 residues. CDR3 residues: CASSLLRGQGGEQYF. CDR3 bases: TGTGCCAGCAGCTTATTGAGGGGGCAGGGTGGCGAGCAGTACTTC.

This clone was detected only a few times. The chain couples TRBV30 to TRBJ1-1, with a weak D call TRBD1 (6 bases). Germline lookup yields CDR1 GTSNPN and CDR2 SVGIG (reference sequence). This CDR3 has 12 residues. The V and J ends lost 4 bases and 12 bases respectively, with 18 bases between them. The CDR3 sequence is CAWISSTGSSFF. CDR3 nucleotides: TGTGCCTGGATCTCGTCGACAGGTTCGTCTTTCTTT. Using reference TRBV30 and TRBJ1-1 for the parts outside the CDR3, the full variable domain is SQTIHQWPATLVQPVGSPLSLECTVEGTSNPNLYWYRQAAGRGLQLLFYSVGIGQISSEVPQNLSASRPQDRQFILSSKKLLLSDSGFYLCAWISSTGSSFFGQGTRLTVV.

V usage is TRBV7-2 and J usage is TRBJ2-7, with D perhaps TRBD2 (5 bases). Trimming cost V 5 bases and J 4 bases, with 9 bases left between them. From germline, CDR1 is SGHTA and CDR2 FQGNSA. This CDR3 comprises 12 residues. DNA of the CDR3: TGTGCCAGCAGCGTTACGGGGTACGAGCAGTACTTC. Amino acid sequence: CASSVTGYEQYF.